Listed below are T cell receptor beta chains from one sample, sequenced in a study of regulatory T cells in long-lasting Graves disease. TCRdb reanalysed the multiplex PCR reads using MiXCR and keeps one entry per CDR3 protein. The sample holds 300,000 to 450,000 distinct CDR3 sequences, roughly a sixth seen once. This specimen consisted of peripheral blood mononuclear cells (PBMCs), obtained at new diagnosis, from a patient treated with antithyroid drugs. These receptors all come from a female donor with Graves disease. Both conserved end residues are trimmed from each CDR3. Only some rows state a clone size, as once, few, many or a class for expanded clones.

CDR3aa: ASMQGLENNSPLH; j_gene: TRBJ1-6; len: 13; abundance: .; v_gene: TRBV12-3/TRBV12-4
CDR3aa: ASSYSRANQPQH; j_gene: TRBJ1-5; len: 12; abundance: .; v_gene: TRBV6-5
CDR3aa: ASSMRGTGVEAF; j_gene: TRBJ1-1; len: 12; abundance: few; v_gene: TRBV19
CDR3aa: ASSYRVTGDGADTQY; j_gene: TRBJ2-3; len: 15; abundance: few; v_gene: TRBV7-2
CDR3aa: ASGLVLARGTEAF; j_gene: TRBJ1-1; len: 13; abundance: few; v_gene: TRBV12-5
CDR3aa: ASRSGWANTEAF; j_gene: TRBJ1-1; len: 12; abundance: many; v_gene: TRBV6-1
CDR3aa: ASSKPSLAGKDTQY; j_gene: TRBJ2-3; len: 14; abundance: many; v_gene: TRBV10-1
CDR3aa: ASSSGQTTYEQY; j_gene: TRBJ2-7; len: 12; abundance: many; v_gene: TRBV7-9
CDR3aa: ASSAGTSGGARDEQF; j_gene: TRBJ2-1; len: 15; abundance: .; v_gene: TRBV6-2/TRBV6-3
CDR3aa: ASSFLKDYSNQPQH; j_gene: TRBJ1-5; len: 14; abundance: many; v_gene: TRBV27
CDR3aa: ASSAGEPWVTQY; j_gene: TRBJ2-5; len: 12; abundance: many; v_gene: TRBV9
CDR3aa: ASSLYGETNTEAF; j_gene: TRBJ1-1; len: 13; abundance: many; v_gene: TRBV28
CDR3aa: ASSRPGAGVTQY; j_gene: TRBJ2-3; len: 12; abundance: many; v_gene: TRBV3-1
CDR3aa: ACSSLGAEAF; j_gene: TRBJ1-1; len: 10; abundance: .; v_gene: TRBV7-2
CDR3aa: ASSPPGQENTEAF; j_gene: TRBJ1-1; len: 13; abundance: many; v_gene: TRBV11-2
CDR3aa: ASISGTREAF; j_gene: TRBJ1-1; len: 10; abundance: few; v_gene: TRBV5-5
CDR3aa: ASSAQTDTQY; j_gene: TRBJ2-3; len: 10; abundance: .; v_gene: TRBV7-9
CDR3aa: ASSPGLPGLEQETQY; j_gene: TRBJ2-5; len: 15; abundance: many; v_gene: TRBV6-1
CDR3aa: ASMGFENIQY; j_gene: TRBJ2-4; len: 10; abundance: few; v_gene: TRBV11-2
CDR3aa: SVEILVAREQY; j_gene: TRBJ2-7; len: 11; abundance: few; v_gene: TRBV29-1
CDR3aa: ASSNNRADEKLF; j_gene: TRBJ1-4; len: 12; abundance: few; v_gene: TRBV7-9
CDR3aa: SVELQDSEKLF; j_gene: TRBJ1-4; len: 11; abundance: many; v_gene: TRBV29-1
CDR3aa: ATSDSRGKDTGELF; j_gene: TRBJ2-2; len: 14; abundance: few; v_gene: TRBV24-1
CDR3aa: ASSLLRGGSYEQY; j_gene: TRBJ2-7; len: 13; abundance: few; v_gene: TRBV27
CDR3aa: ASSLEGQGGETQY; j_gene: .; len: 13; abundance: .; v_gene: TRBV5-1
CDR3aa: SASEPGGYGYT; j_gene: TRBJ1-2; len: 11; abundance: many; v_gene: TRBV20-1
CDR3aa: ASSDSASGMADTQY; j_gene: TRBJ2-3; len: 14; abundance: many; v_gene: TRBV6-5
CDR3aa: ASRATSGGLGSYNEQF; j_gene: TRBJ2-1; len: 16; abundance: .; v_gene: TRBV19
CDR3aa: SARDLYNRETYIQY; j_gene: TRBJ2-4; len: 14; abundance: many; v_gene: TRBV20-1
CDR3aa: ASRPGTGGNTEAF; j_gene: TRBJ1-1; len: 13; abundance: .; v_gene: TRBV27
CDR3aa: ASPELSGSLI; j_gene: TRBJ2-1; len: 10; abundance: .; v_gene: TRBV6-7